The clone carrying this T cell receptor beta chain was counted a single time. This sample was included in a study of OX40 agonist ivuxolimab in advanced cancers. Study-wide context: Patient treatment consisted of intravenous ivuxolimab administration every 2 weeks at 0.01 to 10 mg/kg.

V lost 0 bases to trimming and J lost 1 base, with 11 bases between them. Per the germline V gene, CDR1 is ENHRY and CDR2 is SYGVKD. This CDR3 is built from 16 residues. Profiling relied on immunoSEQ multiplex PCR, and the TCRdb table lists in-frame clones only, not all of them. In the table there are tens of thousands of clones, more than 75% of which are singletons. This sequence joins TRBV10-3 and TRBJ2-3; D ambiguous. The TCR sequence derives from an adult with an advanced solid tumor such as melanoma, head and neck, liver or kidney cancer. The input for sequencing was CD4+ or CD8+ T cells sorted from blood, taken in a trial of the OX40 agonist ivuxolimab. CDR3 in amino acids: CAISESGSAGTDTQYF. CDR3 DNA sequence: TGTGCCATCAGTGAGTCGGGGTCCGCGGGCACAGATACGCAGTATTTT.